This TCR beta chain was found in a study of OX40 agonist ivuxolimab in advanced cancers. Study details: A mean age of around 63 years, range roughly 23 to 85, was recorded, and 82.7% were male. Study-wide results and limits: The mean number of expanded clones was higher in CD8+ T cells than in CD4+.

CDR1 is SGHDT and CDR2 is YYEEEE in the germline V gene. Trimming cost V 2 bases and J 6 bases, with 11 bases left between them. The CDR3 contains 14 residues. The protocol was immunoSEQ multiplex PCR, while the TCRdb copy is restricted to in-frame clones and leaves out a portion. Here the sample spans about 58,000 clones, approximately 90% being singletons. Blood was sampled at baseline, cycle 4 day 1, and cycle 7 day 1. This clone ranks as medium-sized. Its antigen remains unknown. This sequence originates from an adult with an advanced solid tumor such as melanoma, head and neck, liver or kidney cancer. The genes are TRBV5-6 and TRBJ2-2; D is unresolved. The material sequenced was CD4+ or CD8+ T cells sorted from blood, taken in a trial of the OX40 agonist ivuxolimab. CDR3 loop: CASSFTTGSGELFF. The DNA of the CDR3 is TGTGCCAGCAGCTTTACCACGGGCTCCGGGGAGCTGTTTTTT.